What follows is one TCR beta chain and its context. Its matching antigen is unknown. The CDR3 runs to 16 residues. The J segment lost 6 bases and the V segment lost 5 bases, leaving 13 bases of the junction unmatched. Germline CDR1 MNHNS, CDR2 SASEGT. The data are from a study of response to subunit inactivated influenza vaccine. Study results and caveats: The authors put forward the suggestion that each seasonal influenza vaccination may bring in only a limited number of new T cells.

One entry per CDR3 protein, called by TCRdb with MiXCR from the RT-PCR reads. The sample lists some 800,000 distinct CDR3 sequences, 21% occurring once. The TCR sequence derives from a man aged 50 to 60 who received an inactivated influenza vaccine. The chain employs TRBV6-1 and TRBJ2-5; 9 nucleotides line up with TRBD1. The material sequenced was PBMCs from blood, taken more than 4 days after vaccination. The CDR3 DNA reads TGTGCCAGCAGTACCAGACCGGGACAGGGTCCCAAGACCCAGTACTTC. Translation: CASSTRPGQGPKTQYF.